This T cell receptor beta chain comes out of a study of blood T cell repertoires in COVID-19. Whole-study context: Donors in the United States, Italy and Spain gave samples during acute or convalescent COVID-19. In each case, the material was cDNA or gDNA derived from T cells, B-cell-depleted T cells, or PBMCs.

A few counts support this clone. Germline V gene data show CDR1 as SQVTM and CDR2 as ANQGSEA. The V end lost 4 bases, the J end lost 0 bases, and 13 bases lay between the germline ends. The CDR3 loop spans 14 amino acids. Original handling: Estimated nucleated cell counts came from reference gene primer amplification. The assay was immunoSEQ multiplex PCR, and TCRdb's table has in-frame clones only and misses some. The V and J calls and clone size are taken from that table; D and trimming were inferred from the DNA. The sample yields more than 25,000 clones, roughly nine tenths seen once. Sequencing was performed on peripheral blood. The chain is built from TRBV29-1 and TRBJ2-7; D gene ambiguous. This sequence originates from a human donor with active COVID-19. The donor label of this sample is uncertain. The CDR3, as DNA: TGCAGCGTTGTGCCTGGTAAGAGCTCCTACGAGCAGTACTTC. It yields the protein CSVVPGKSSYEQYF.